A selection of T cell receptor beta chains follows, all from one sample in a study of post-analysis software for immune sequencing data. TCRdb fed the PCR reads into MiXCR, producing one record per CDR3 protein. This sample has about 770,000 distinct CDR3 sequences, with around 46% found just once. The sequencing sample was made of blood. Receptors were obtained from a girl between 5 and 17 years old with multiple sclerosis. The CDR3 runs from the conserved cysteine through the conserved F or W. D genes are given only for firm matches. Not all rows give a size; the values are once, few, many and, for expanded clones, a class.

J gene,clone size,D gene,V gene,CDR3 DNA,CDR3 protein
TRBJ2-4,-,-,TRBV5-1,TGCGCCAGCAGCTTCGGTGGGATTGGGAACATTCAGTACTTC,CASSFGGIGNIQYF
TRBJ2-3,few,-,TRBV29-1,TGCAGCGTTGTGGGGATTAGCACAGATACGCAGTATTTT,CSVVGISTDTQYF
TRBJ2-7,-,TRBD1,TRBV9,TGTGCCAGCAGCGCGGGTGGGGACAGGGTGGTGTACGAGCAGTACTTC,CASSAGGDRVVYEQYF
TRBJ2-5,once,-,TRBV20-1,TGCAGTGCTAAGCGGACAGCTCAAGAGACCCAGTACTTC,CSAKRTAQETQYF
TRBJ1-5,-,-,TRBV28,TGTGCCAGCAGGGGGGGGGCGCCTCAGCCCCAGCATTTT,CASRGGAPQPQHF
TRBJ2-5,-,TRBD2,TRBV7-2,TGTGCCAGCAGCTTAGCGACTAGCGGGGGCCAAGAGACCCAGTACTTC,CASSLATSGGQETQYF
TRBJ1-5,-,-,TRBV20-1,TGCAGTGCTAGCCCGGGAGGGGAACAGCCCCAGCATTTT,CSASPGGEQPQHF
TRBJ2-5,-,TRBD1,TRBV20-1,TGCAGTACTAGAGGGACAGGGCAAGAGACCCAGTACTTC,CSTRGTGQETQYF
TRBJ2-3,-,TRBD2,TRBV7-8,TGTGCCAGCAGCTTCGAGCGGGGGGGCACAGATACGCAGTATTTT,CASSFERGGTDTQYF
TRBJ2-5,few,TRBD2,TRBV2,TGTGCCAGCTCGAGGGAAATAAGGACTAGCGGGAGCTACAGGGAGACCCAGTACTTC,CASSREIRTSGSYRETQYF
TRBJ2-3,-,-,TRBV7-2,TGTGCCAGCAGCTTAGCCCGAACCTGGGATACGCAGTATTTT,CASSLARTWDTQYF
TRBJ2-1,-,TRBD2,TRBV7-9,TGTGCCAGCAGCTTAGCGGGAGGGAGTGCGGATGAGCAGTTCTTC,CASSLAGGSADEQFF
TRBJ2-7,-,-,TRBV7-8,TGTGCCAGCAGCTTGGGGATCGTCGTAGGCGAGCAGTACTTC,CASSLGIVVGEQYF
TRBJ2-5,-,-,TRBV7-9,TGTGCCCCCCGGCGGGGGACCCAGTACTTC,CAPRRGTQYF
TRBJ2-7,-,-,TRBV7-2,TGTGCCAGCAGTTCTTACCAACGGAGTTCCTACGAGCAGTACTTC,CASSSYQRSSYEQYF
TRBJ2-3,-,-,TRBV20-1,TGCAGTGCTAGAGGGAGCCGGGCCACAGATACGCAGTATTTT,CSARGSRATDTQYF
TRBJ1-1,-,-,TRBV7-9,TGTGCCAGCAGCTCCACCGGAGGGGCCAACACTGAAGCTTTCTTT,CASSSTGGANTEAFF
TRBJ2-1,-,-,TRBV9,TGTGCCAGCAGCGAAGGGGGGAACAATGAGCAGTTCTTC,CASSEGGNNEQFF
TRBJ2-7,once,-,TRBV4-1,TGCGCCAGCAGCCAAGATGGGACCGTCCACGAGCAGTACTTC,CASSQDGTVHEQYF
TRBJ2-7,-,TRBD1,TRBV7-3,TGTGCCAGCAGCCCCCAGGGGGACACAACCTACGAGCAGTACTTC,CASSPQGDTTYEQYF
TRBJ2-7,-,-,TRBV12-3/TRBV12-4,TGTGCCAGCAGTTTGACAGGACCTTGGGACGAGCAGTACTTC,CASSLTGPWDEQYF